These T cell receptor beta chains were read from a single sample in a study of blood T cell repertoires in COVID-19. Repertoires were generated with immunoSEQ multiplex PCR, while TCRdb's copy carries only in-frame clones and drops some. The sample has approximately 360,000 clones, approximately 90% seen once. Source material: PBMCs or T cells enriched from blood (not recorded which). The receptor set was obtained from a woman under 40 with acute COVID-19. The CDR3 runs from the conserved cysteine through the conserved F or W. Fields, in order: V gene, clone size, D gene, J gene, CDR3 DNA, CDR3 protein. A D gene is named only where the DNA matches it firmly. Size is omitted from some rows. Given values are once, few, many or a class for expanded clones.

>TRBV5-1|NA|NA|TRBJ1-6
TGCGCCAGCAGCTTGGTGTCAGGGGATAATTCACCCCTCCACTTT
CASSLVSGDNSPLHF
>TRBV7-3|NA|TRBD2|TRBJ2-7
TGTGCCAGCTCAGCTAGCGGGGGGGCTTACGAGCAGTACTTC
CASSASGGAYEQYF
>TRBV6-5|NA|NA|TRBJ2-7
TGTGCCAGCAGTTACGGTGCGGGGTACGAGCAGTACTTC
CASSYGAGYEQYF
>TRBV25-1|NA|NA|TRBJ2-5
TGTGCCAGCAGTGAATACCATGGGACAATTTCTATCCAAGAGACCCAGTACTTC
CASSEYHGTISIQETQYF
>TRBV10-3|NA|NA|TRBJ1-2
TGTGCCATCAGTGACGGCAGGGTTGAAGGCTACACCTTC
CAISDGRVEGYTF
>TRBV5-6|NA|TRBD2|TRBJ2-1
TGTGCCAGCAGCTTAGCGGGGGCCCACTACAATGAGCAGTTCTTC
CASSLAGAHYNEQFF
>TRBV7-9|NA|TRBD1|TRBJ2-4
TGTGCCAGCAGCTCATCCGGGACAGGGTCAGGTAGCATTCAGTACTTC
CASSSSGTGSGSIQYF
>TRBV6-6|NA|NA|TRBJ1-4
TGTGCCAGCAGCCGCTCGCCAGGTCCTTCAGATGAAAAACTGTTTTTT
CASSRSPGPSDEKLFF
>TRBV9|NA|TRBD1|TRBJ1-6
TGTGCCAGCAGCCCCCGGACAGGGTTTAATTCACCCCTCCACTTT
CASSPRTGFNSPLHF
>TRBV10-3|NA|TRBD2|TRBJ2-2
TGTGCCATCAGTCTTAGCGGGGGGGACACCGGGGAGCTGTTTTTT
CAISLSGGDTGELFF
>TRBV6-5|once|TRBD1|TRBJ2-7
TGTGCCAGCAGTTACCGGGGACAGGGTGTTGACGAGCAGTACTTC
CASSYRGQGVDEQYF
>TRBV30|NA|NA|TRBJ2-2
TGTGCCTGTACCCTATTGCGGACCGGGGAGCTGTTTTTT
CACTLLRTGELFF
>TRBV6-1|NA|TRBD1|TRBJ1-4
TGTGCCAGCAGATCCGGGACAGGGGACGAAAAACTGTTTTTT
CASRSGTGDEKLFF
>TRBV29-1|NA|TRBD2|TRBJ2-3
TGCAGCGTGGCCGGCCGCGGGACTAGCGGGGCGAGGTATTTT
CSVAGRGTSGARYF
>TRBV19|NA|TRBD2|TRBJ2-7
TGTGCCAGTAGTATAGGAAGCGGGGGGGCGTTCTACGAGCAGTACTTC
CASSIGSGGAFYEQYF
>TRBV7-3|NA|TRBD2|TRBJ2-5
TGTGCCAGCAGCCCATCGGGGGGAAAGACCCAGTACTTC
CASSPSGGKTQYF
>TRBV9|NA|TRBD1|TRBJ1-2
TGTGCCAGCAGCTTCACTTCGGAGGACAGGCAGGGCTACACCTTC
CASSFTSEDRQGYTF
>TRBV12-5|NA|NA|TRBJ1-5
TGTGCTAGTGGTTTGGGAGGGGGTTATTTTCAGCCCCAGCATTTT
CASGLGGGYFQPQHF
>TRBV4-1|NA|TRBD1|TRBJ2-7
TGCGCCAGCAGCCAAGTGGGACAGAGCTCCTACGAGCAGTACTTC
CASSQVGQSSYEQYF
>TRBV20-1|NA|TRBD1|TRBJ1-2
TGCAGTGCTAGTACAGGGGAAGGCTATGGCTACACCTTC
CSASTGEGYGYTF
>TRBV7-2|once|TRBD1|TRBJ1-1
TGTGCCAGCAGCTCAATCAGGGGGCGCATCAACACTGAAGCTTTCTTT
CASSSIRGRINTEAFF
>TRBV9|NA|TRBD2|TRBJ2-7
TGTGCCAGCAGCGCTGCCGGGGGGGCCCACGAGCAGTACTTC
CASSAAGGAHEQYF
>TRBV28|NA|TRBD2|TRBJ2-1
TGTGCCAGCAGTTCGCCCGGGACTAGCGGGGGCCTTACCTACAATGAGCAGTTCTTC
CASSSPGTSGGLTYNEQFF
>TRBV5-1|NA|TRBD1|TRBJ1-1
TGCGCCAGCAGCTTGGCCGTTGGGACAGGGGGCACTGAAGCTTTCTTT
CASSLAVGTGGTEAFF
>TRBV11-2|NA|TRBD2|TRBJ2-1
TGTGCCAGCAGCTTAGATTCTAACGGGGGGGCCCATGAGCAGTTCTTC
CASSLDSNGGAHEQFF
>TRBV5-6|few|NA|TRBJ1-3
TGTGCCAGCAGCCATGGGGCTGGATATGGAAACACCATATATTTT
CASSHGAGYGNTIYF
>TRBV7-3|NA|TRBD1|TRBJ1-1
TGTGCCAGCAGCTTAACGCCAGGGGCAGGGGGCTACACTGAAGCTTTCTTT
CASSLTPGAGGYTEAFF
>TRBV7-2|NA|TRBD1|TRBJ2-7
TGTGCCAGCAGCAGAACGGGACAGGGCGGCCACGAGCAGTACTTC
CASSRTGQGGHEQYF
>TRBV11-1|NA|NA|TRBJ1-2
TGTGCCAGCAGCTTAGTTACGCGGACTCAAGGCTACACCTTC
CASSLVTRTQGYTF
>TRBV10-3|NA|TRBD1|TRBJ1-3
TGTGCCCTCCGGGACAGTATCTCTGGAAACACCATATATTTT
CALRDSISGNTIYF
>TRBV3-1/TRBV3-2|NA|NA|TRBJ1-5
TGTGCCAGCAGCCAAGAAATCGAACACCTTAGCAATCAGCCCCAGCATTTT
CASSQEIEHLSNQPQHF
>TRBV5-6|NA|NA|TRBJ2-7
TGTGCCAGCAGCTTCCTTGACTCCCGTTCCTACGAGCAGTACTTC
CASSFLDSRSYEQYF
>TRBV27|NA|NA|TRBJ2-7
TGTGCCAGCAGTTTATGGTCGGGGGATCTCCCTACGAAGCAGTACTTC
CASSLWSGDLPTKQYF
>TRBV4-3|NA|NA|TRBJ2-1
TGCGCCAGCAGCCAAAGCCTTACCTCCTACAATGAGCAGTTCTTC
CASSQSLTSYNEQFF
>TRBV7-9|NA|TRBD2|TRBJ2-5
TGTGCCAGCAGCTTAGCGTGGGGGAGGGCGGAGACCCAGTACTTC
CASSLAWGRAETQYF
>TRBV30|once|TRBD1|TRBJ1-4
TGTGCCTGGAAATACAGGGGGTTGAATGAAAAACTGTTTTTT
CAWKYRGLNEKLFF
>TRBV25-1|NA|NA|TRBJ1-6
TGTGCCAGCAGTGAATACGATTCACCCCTCCACTTT
CASSEYDSPLHF
>TRBV29-1|NA|NA|TRBJ1-2
TGCAGCGTTGCCGGGGTTGACTATGGCTACACCTTC
CSVAGVDYGYTF
>TRBV19|NA|TRBD2|TRBJ2-7
TGTGCCAGTAGTATAGTGACTAGCGGGGCCAACTACGAGCAGTACTTC
CASSIVTSGANYEQYF
>TRBV6-6|NA|NA|TRBJ1-5
TGTGCCAGCAGTGAGTCTAATCAGCCCCAGCATTTT
CASSESNQPQHF
>TRBV18|once|NA|TRBJ1-1
TGTGCCAGCTCCCTTCGAGACGGGGGGACGGGCACTGAAGCTTTCTTT
CASSLRDGGTGTEAFF
>TRBV2|NA|TRBD1|TRBJ1-1
TGTGCCAGCAGTGCAGGGGGCAAGGGGTACACTGAAGCTTTCTTT
CASSAGGKGYTEAFF
>TRBV30|NA|NA|TRBJ2-7
TGTGCCGGGACGGCAGGGTCCACCTACGAGCAGTACTTC
CAGTAGSTYEQYF
>TRBV5-1|NA|NA|TRBJ2-3
TGCGCCAGCAGCTTGGGACACCGCACAGATACGCAGTATTTT
CASSLGHRTDTQYF
>TRBV7-9|NA|TRBD1|TRBJ1-4
TGTGCCAGCAGCGTCTCGGGACAGCTTAATGAAAAACTGTTTTTT
CASSVSGQLNEKLFF
>TRBV12-5|many|NA|TRBJ1-1
TGTGCTAGTGGTTTGAGGCAGGGGAGTCTAAACACTGAAGCTTTCTTT
CASGLRQGSLNTEAFF
>TRBV28|NA|NA|TRBJ1-2
TGTGCCAGCAGTTTTGGGCTGGGGGCAAACTATGGCTACACCTTC
CASSFGLGANYGYTF
>TRBV6-2/TRBV6-3|once|TRBD2|TRBJ2-1
TGTGCCAGCAGTTACTCGGGACTAGCCTCCTACAATGAGCAGTTCTTC
CASSYSGLASYNEQFF
>TRBV3-1/TRBV3-2|NA|TRBD1|TRBJ2-3
TGTGCCAGCAGCCAAGAAACAGGGGGCTTAGATACGCAGTATTTT
CASSQETGGLDTQYF